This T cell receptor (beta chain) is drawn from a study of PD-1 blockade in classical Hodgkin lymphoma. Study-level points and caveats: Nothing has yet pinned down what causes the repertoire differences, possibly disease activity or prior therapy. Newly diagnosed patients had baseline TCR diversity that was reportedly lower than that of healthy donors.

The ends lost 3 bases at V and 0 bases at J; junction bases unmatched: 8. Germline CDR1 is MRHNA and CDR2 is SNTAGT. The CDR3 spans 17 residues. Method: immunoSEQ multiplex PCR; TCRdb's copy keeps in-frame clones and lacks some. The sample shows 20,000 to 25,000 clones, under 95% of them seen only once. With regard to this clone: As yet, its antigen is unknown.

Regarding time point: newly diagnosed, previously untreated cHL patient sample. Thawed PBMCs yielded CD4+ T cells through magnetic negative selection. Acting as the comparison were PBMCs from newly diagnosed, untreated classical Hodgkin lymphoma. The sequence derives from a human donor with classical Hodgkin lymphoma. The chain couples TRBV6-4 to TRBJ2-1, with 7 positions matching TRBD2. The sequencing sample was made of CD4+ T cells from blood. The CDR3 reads CASSDWGGGSSYNEQFF. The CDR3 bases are TGTGCCAGCAGTGATTGGGGCGGGGGAAGCTCCTACAATGAGCAGTTCTTC.